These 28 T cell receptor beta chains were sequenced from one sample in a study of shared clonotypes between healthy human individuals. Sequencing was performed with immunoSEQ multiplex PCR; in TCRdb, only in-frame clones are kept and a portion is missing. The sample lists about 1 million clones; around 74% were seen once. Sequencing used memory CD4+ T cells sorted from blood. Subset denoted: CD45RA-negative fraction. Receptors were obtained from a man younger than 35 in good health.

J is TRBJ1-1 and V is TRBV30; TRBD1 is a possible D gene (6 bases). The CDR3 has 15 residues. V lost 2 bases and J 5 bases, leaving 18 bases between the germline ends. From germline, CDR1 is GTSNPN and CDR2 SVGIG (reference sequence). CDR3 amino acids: CAWSILGGGVTEAFF. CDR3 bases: TGTGCCTGGAGTATCTTGGGGGGCGGGGTTACTGAAGCTTTCTTT.

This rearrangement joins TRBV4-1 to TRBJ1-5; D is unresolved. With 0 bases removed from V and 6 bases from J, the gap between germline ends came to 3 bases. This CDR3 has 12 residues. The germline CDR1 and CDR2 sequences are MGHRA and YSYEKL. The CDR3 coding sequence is TGCGCCAGCAGCCAAGAGGGTCAGCCCCAGCATTTT. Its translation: CASSQEGQPQHF.

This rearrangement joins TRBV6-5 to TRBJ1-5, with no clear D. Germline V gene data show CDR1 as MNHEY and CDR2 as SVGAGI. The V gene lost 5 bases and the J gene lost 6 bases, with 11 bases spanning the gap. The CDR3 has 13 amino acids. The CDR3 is CASSRVWGQPQHF. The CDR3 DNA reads TGTGCCAGCAGTAGAGTCTGGGGTCAGCCCCAGCATTTT.

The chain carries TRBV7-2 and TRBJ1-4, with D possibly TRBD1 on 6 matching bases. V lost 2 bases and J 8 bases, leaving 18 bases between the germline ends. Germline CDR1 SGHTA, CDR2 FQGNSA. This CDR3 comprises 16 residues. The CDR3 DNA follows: TGTGCCAGCAGCTTACAATTACAGGGCCGAGGAGAAAAACTGTTTTTT. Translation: CASSLQLQGRGEKLFF.

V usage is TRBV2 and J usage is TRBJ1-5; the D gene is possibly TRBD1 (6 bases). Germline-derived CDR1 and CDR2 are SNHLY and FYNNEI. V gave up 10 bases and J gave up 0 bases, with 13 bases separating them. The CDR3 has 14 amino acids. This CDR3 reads CATGGADSNQPQHF. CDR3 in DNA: TGTGCCACCGGGGGGGCAGATAGCAATCAGCCCCAGCATTTT. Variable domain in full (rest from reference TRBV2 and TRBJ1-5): EPEVTQTPSHQVTQMGQEVILRCVPISNHLYFYWYRQILGQKVEFLVSFYNNEISEKSEIFDDQFSVERPDGSNFTLKIRSTKLEDSAMYFCATGGADSNQPQHFGDGTRLSIL.

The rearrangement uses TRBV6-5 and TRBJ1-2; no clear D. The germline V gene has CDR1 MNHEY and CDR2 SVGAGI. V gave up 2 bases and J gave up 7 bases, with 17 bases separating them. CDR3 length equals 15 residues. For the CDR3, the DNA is TGTGCCAGCAGTTACGCTGGGCCGCTCCAGAGTGGCTACACCTTC. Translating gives CASSYAGPLQSGYTF.

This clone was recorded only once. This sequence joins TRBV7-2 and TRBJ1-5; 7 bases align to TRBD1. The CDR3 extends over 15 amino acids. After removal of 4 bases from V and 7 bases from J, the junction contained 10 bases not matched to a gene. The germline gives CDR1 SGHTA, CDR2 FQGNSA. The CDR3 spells CASSSRTGIGQPQHF. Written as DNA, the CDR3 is TGTGCCAGCAGCTCCCGGACAGGAATCGGACAGCCCCAGCATTTT.

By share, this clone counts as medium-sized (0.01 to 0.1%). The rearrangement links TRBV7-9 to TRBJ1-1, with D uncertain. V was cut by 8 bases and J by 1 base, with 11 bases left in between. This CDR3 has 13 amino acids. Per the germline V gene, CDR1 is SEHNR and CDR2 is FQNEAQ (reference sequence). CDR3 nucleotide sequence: TGTGCCAGCCGACTAGACGGGAACACTGAAGCTTTCTTT. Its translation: CASRLDGNTEAFF.

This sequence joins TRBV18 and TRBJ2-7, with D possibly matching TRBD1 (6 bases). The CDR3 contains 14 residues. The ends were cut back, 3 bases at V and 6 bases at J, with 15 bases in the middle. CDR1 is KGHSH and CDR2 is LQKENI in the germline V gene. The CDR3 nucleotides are TGTGCCAGCTCACCGGGACACCAAACCGGCGAGCAGTACTTC. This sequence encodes CASSPGHQTGEQYF.

The CDR3 is CSVRTTSGNTIYF. In DNA form, the CDR3 reads TGCAGCGTGCGTACGACCTCTGGAAACACCATATATTTT. The rearrangement uses TRBV29-1 and TRBJ1-3; D call uncertain. Germline loops: CDR1 SQVTM, CDR2 ANQGSEA. V lost 6 bases and J lost 0, with 9 bases in between. The CDR3 extends over 13 amino acids.

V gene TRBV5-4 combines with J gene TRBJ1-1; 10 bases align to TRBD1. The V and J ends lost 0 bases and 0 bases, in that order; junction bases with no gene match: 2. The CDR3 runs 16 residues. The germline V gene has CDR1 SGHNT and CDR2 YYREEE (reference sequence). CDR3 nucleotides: TGTGCCAGCAGCTTGGTAGGGACAGGGGTGAACACTGAAGCTTTCTTT. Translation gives CASSLVGTGVNTEAFF.

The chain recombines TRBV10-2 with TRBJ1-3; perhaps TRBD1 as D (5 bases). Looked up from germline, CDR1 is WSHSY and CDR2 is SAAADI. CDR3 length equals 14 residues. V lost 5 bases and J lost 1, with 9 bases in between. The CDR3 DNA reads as TGCGCCAGCAGTCCTACAGGTTCTGGAAACACCATATATTTT. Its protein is CASSPTGSGNTIYF.

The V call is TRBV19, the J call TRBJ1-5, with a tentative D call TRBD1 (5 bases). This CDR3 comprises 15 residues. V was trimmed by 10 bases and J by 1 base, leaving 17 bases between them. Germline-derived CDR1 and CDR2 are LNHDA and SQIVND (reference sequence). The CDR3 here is CAIGGIVGSNQPQHF. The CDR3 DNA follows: TGTGCCATCGGGGGAATCGTAGGGAGCAATCAGCCCCAGCATTTT.

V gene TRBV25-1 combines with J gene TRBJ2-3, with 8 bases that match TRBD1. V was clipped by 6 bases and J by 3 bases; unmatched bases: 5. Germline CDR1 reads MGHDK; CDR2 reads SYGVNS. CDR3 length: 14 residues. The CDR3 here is CASRRTGLTDTQYF. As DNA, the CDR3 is TGTGCCAGCAGGAGGACAGGGCTAACAGATACGCAGTATTTT.

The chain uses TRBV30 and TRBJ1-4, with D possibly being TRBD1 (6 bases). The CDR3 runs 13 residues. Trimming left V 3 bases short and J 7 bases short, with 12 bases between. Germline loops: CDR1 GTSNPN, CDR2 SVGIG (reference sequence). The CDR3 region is CAWSQDSTEKLFF. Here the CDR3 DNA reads TGTGCCTGGAGCCAGGACAGTACTGAAAAACTGTTTTTT.

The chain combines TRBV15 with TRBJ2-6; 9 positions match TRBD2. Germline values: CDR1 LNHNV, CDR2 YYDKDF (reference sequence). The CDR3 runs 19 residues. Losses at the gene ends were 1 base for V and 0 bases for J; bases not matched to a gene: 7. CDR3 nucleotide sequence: TGTGCCACCAGCAGAGGTTCTAGCGGGGTGCCCTCTGGGGCCAACGTCCTGACTTTC. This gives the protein CATSRGSSGVPSGANVLTF.

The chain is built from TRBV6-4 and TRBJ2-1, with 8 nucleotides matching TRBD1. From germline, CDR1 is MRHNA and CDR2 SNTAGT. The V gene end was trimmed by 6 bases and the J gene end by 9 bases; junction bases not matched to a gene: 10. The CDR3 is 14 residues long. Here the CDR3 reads CASSVQSTGGEQFF. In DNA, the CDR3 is TGTGCCAGCAGCGTTCAATCTACAGGGGGTGAGCAGTTCTTC.

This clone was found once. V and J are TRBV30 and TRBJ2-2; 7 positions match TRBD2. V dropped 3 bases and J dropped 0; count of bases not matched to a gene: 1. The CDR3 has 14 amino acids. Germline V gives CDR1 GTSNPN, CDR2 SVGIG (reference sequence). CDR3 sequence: CAWRRGTNTGELFF. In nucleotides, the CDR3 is TGTGCCTGGAGGCGGGGGACGAACACCGGGGAGCTGTTTTTT.

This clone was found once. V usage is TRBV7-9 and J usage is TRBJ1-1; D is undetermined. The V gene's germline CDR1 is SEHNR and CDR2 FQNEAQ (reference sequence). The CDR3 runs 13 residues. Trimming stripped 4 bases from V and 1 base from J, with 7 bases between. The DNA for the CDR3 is TGTGCCAGCAGCTCTTCGAGGAACACTGAAGCTTTCTTT. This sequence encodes CASSSSRNTEAFF.

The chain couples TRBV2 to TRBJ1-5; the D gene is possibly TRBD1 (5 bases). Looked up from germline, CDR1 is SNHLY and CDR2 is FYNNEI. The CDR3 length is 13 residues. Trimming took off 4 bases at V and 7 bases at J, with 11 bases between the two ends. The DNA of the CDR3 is TGTGCCAGCAGTGCGGAGACAGACCAGCCCCAGCATTTT. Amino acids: CASSAETDQPQHF.

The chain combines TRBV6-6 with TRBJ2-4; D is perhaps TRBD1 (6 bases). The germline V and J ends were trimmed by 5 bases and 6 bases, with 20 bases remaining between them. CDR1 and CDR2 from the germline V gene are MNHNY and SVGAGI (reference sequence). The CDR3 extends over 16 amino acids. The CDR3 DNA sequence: TGTGCCAGCAGTAATCCGGACAGACAAGGGTTAAACATTCAGTACTTC. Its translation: CASSNPDRQGLNIQYF.

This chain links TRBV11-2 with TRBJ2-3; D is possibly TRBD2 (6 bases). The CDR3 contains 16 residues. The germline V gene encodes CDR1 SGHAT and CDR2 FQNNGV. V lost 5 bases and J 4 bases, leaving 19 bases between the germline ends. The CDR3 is CASSAPGRGNADTQYF. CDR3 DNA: TGTGCCAGCAGCGCCCCGGGGCGGGGTAATGCAGATACGCAGTATTTT.

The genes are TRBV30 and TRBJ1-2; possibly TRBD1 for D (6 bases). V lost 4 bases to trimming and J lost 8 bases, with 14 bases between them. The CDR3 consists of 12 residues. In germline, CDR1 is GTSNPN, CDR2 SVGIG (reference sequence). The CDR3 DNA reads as TGTGCCTGGACGAAGGGGGGCGCAGGCTACACCTTC. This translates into CAWTKGGAGYTF.

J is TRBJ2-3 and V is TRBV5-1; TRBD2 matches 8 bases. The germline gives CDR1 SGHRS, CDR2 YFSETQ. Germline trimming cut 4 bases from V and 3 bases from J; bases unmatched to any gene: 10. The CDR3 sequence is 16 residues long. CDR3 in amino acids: CASSPGPGGPTDTQYF. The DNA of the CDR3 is TGCGCCAGCAGCCCCGGTCCGGGGGGGCCGACAGATACGCAGTATTTT.

CDR3 in amino acids: CASSTRDRGYTF. The DNA for the CDR3 is TGTGCCAGCAGTACGCGGGACCGGGGCTACACCTTC. The chain uses TRBV6-5 and TRBJ1-2; tentative D call: TRBD1 (5 bases). Trimming pared 5 bases from V and 8 bases from J, leaving 12 bases between. From germline, CDR1 is MNHEY and CDR2 SVGAGI. The CDR3 spans 12 residues.

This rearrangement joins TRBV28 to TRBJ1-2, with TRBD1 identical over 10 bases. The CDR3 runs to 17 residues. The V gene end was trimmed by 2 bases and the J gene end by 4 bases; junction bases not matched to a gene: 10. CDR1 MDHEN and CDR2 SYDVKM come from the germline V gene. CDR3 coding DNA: TGTGCCAGCAGTTTAGAAGCTGGGACAGGGGTCCCCTATGGCTACACCTTC. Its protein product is CASSLEAGTGVPYGYTF.

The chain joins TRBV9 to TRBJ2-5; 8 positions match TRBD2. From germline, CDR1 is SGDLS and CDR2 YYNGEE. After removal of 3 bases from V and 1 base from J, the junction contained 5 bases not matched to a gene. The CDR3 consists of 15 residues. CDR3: CASSARGGPQETQYF. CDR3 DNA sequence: TGTGCCAGCAGCGCCCGGGGGGGCCCCCAAGAGACCCAGTACTTC.

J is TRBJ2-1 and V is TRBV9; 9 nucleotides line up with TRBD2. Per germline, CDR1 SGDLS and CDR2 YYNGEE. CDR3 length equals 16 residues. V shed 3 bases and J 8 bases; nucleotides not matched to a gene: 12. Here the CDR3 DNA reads TGTGCCAGCAGCGGAGAGGGTAGCGGGAGTAAAGATGAGCAGTTCTTC. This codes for CASSGEGSGSKDEQFF.